Below, one T cell receptor beta chain is given with its context. Its antigen remains unknown. These data are taken from a study of beta chain features in type 1 diabetes. The wider study: All samples together contributed around 98,000,000 sorted cells for examination. Study results and caveats: Patients' naive, central memory and Treg TCRB repertoires seemed closer to one another than those of healthy donors.

Via CD45RO/CCR7/CD25/CD127/CD95/CD27, cells of the CD4+ naive, central memory, regulatory and stem cell-like memory subsets were sorted. Each sorted population was over 95% pure. CDR1 and CDR2 (germline): SGDLS, YYNGEE. Trimming at V came to 3 bases and at J to 2 bases, leaving 8 bases not matched to a gene. This CDR3 spans 16 amino acids. Of the isolated RNA, all was reverse transcribed, and so the sequenced material was expressed TCRB transcripts. The table came from immunoSEQ multiplex PCR; TCRdb's copy has only in-frame clones and leaves some out. The sample records roughly 400,000 clones, approximately 13% being singletons.

This TCR was sampled from a man under 40 in good health. Sequenced material: naive CD4+ T cells from blood. The chain recombines TRBV9 with TRBJ1-3; TRBD1 aligns across 7 bases. CDR3 residues: CASSAKRDSPGNTIYF. The CDR3 DNA is TGTGCCAGCAGCGCGAAGAGGGACAGTCCTGGAAACACCATATATTTT.